One sample yielded the 20 T cell receptor beta chains listed below, sequenced in a study of graft-versus-host responses after intestinal transplantation. Sequencing used immunoSEQ multiplex PCR; TCRdb keeps in-frame clones, though not all of them. The sample contains about 64,000 clones, roughly 92% of which appear only once. The sequences come from bone marrow, collected almost 750 days after intestinal transplantation. The origin of the receptors is a human patient who received an intestinal transplant, so some T cells may come from the graft donor.

The rearrangement links TRBV29-1 to TRBJ2-7; a weak D match, TRBD2 (5 bases). Germline V lookup: CDR1 SQVTM, CDR2 ANQGSEA. The CDR3 covers 15 residues. V dropped 0 bases and J dropped 0 bases, with 12 bases sitting between them. The CDR3 sequence is CSVEDIGGSSYEQYF. For the CDR3, the DNA is TGCAGCGTTGAAGATATTGGAGGAAGCTCCTACGAGCAGTACTTC.

The chain uses TRBV25-1 and TRBJ1-1; 8 nucleotides align to TRBD1. Per the germline V gene, CDR1 is MGHDK and CDR2 is SYGVNS. The J segment lost 5 bases and the V segment lost 0 bases, leaving 14 bases of the junction unmatched. CDR3 length equals 18 residues. The CDR3 reads CASSEYFLQGDRGTEAFF. The DNA of the CDR3 is TGTGCCAGCAGTGAATATTTTTTACAGGGGGATAGGGGAACTGAAGCTTTCTTT.

This rearrangement joins TRBV5-4 to TRBJ2-3; TRBD2 aligns across 12 bases. Germline V CDR1 and CDR2: SGHNT, YYREEE (reference sequence). The CDR3 totals 16 residues. Trimming took 3 bases from V and 5 from J; bases not matched to a gene: 7. CDR3 DNA: TGTGCCAGCAGCTCAGGGACTAGCGGGCTGGTAGATACGCAGTATTTT. Its protein is CASSSGTSGLVDTQYF.

This chain uses TRBV5-1 with TRBJ1-1, with a possible D match to TRBD1 (6 bases). The V gene's germline CDR1 is SGHRS and CDR2 YFSETQ. The CDR3 has 13 residues. The V gene lost 4 bases and the J gene lost 7 bases, with 14 bases spanning the gap. The CDR3 region is CASSPIDRLEAFF. CDR3 bases: TGCGCCAGCAGCCCTATAGACAGGCTTGAAGCTTTCTTT. Variable domain in full (rest from reference TRBV5-1 and TRBJ1-1): KAGVTQTPRYLIKTRGQQVTLSCSPISGHRSVSWYQQTPGQGLQFLFEYFSETQRNKGNFPGRFSGRQFSNSRSEMNVSTLELGDSALYLCASSPIDRLEAFFGQGTRLTVV.

This clone was seen a few times. This chain links TRBV2 with TRBJ2-7; D unresolved. Germline-derived CDR1 and CDR2 are SNHLY and FYNNEI. The CDR3 spans 11 residues. V dropped 6 bases and J dropped 7 bases, with 10 bases sitting between them. CDR3 sequence (DNA): TGTGCCAGCAGGCTAGGCGGTGAGCAGTACTTC. This translates into CASRLGGEQYF.

The genes are TRBV7-2 and TRBJ1-6, with D possibly being TRBD1 (5 bases). CDR3 length: 16 amino acids. Between the trimmed V and J ends, which lost 1 base and 7 bases, there was a span of 14 bases. The germline CDR1 and CDR2 sequences are SGHTA and FQGNSA. CDR3 DNA sequence: TGTGCCAGCAGCTTAGTGGGGCCCCCTACGAATTCACCCCTCCACTTT. Its protein is CASSLVGPPTNSPLHF. The variable domain in full, completed from reference TRBV7-2 and TRBJ1-6, reads GAGVSQSPSNKVTEKGKDVELRCDPISGHTALYWYRQSLGQGLEFLIYFQGNSAPDKSGLPSDRFSAERTGGSVSTLTIQRTQQEDSAVYLCASSLVGPPTNSPLHFGNGTRLTVT.

This chain uses TRBV7-9 with TRBJ2-3; 8 positions agree with TRBD1. Germline CDR1 SEHNR, CDR2 FQNEAQ (reference sequence). CDR3 length: 16 residues. V lost 5 bases and J lost 1; bases outside the gene matches: 8. CDR3 loop: CASSPTRTGRTDTQYF. In DNA, the CDR3 is TGTGCCAGCAGCCCCACCCGGACAGGGCGCACAGATACGCAGTATTTT.

This clone was counted a single time. The chain has TRBV7-2 and TRBJ2-2, with D possibly matching TRBD2 (6 bases). The CDR3 contains 15 residues. Germline CDR1 is SGHTA and CDR2 is FQGNSA. The V and J ends lost 4 bases and 3 bases respectively, with 12 bases between them. Here the CDR3 DNA reads TGTGCCAGCAGCTACGCGGGACGGTACACCGGGGAGCTGTTTTTT. It yields the protein CASSYAGRYTGELFF.

The rearrangement joins TRBV10-1 to TRBJ2-5; D remains unclear. The germline CDR1 and CDR2 sequences are WNHNN and SYGVQD (reference sequence). Trimming pared 4 bases from V and 4 bases from J, leaving 10 bases between. This CDR3 is 13 amino acids long. The CDR3 here is CASSATDVETQYF. For the CDR3, the DNA is TGCGCCAGCAGTGCGACGGACGTAGAGACCCAGTACTTC.

This rearrangement joins TRBV11-2 to TRBJ1-6; TRBD1 might be the D (5 bases). CDR3 length equals 13 residues. Germline V lookup: CDR1 SGHAT, CDR2 FQNNGV. V was trimmed by 6 bases and J by 7 bases, leaving 10 bases between them. The CDR3: CASSYSGNSPLHF. CDR3 nucleotide sequence: TGTGCCAGCAGTTATTCAGGGAATTCACCCCTCCACTTT.

The DNA of the CDR3 is TGTGCCAGTAGGAGGGACAGGGGCTATGGCTACACCTTC. Its translation: CASRRDRGYGYTF. The chain couples TRBV19 to TRBJ1-2, with 10 bases aligning to TRBD1. From germline, CDR1 is LNHDA and CDR2 SQIVND (reference sequence). The CDR3 sequence is 13 residues long. V dropped 6 bases and J dropped 4; count of bases not matched to a gene: 2.

The CDR3 loop reads CASSRAGWNIQYF. The CDR3, as DNA: TGTGCCAGCAGTAGAGCGGGATGGAACATTCAGTACTTC. This chain uses TRBV6-5 with TRBJ2-4; 7 bases match TRBD2. The CDR3 consists of 13 residues. CDR1 and CDR2 from the germline V gene are MNHEY and SVGAGI. The J segment lost 7 bases and the V segment lost 5 bases, leaving 5 bases of the junction unmatched.

The gene calls are TRBV2 and TRBJ2-5; D may be TRBD2 (6 bases). There are 15 residues in the CDR3. The V and J ends lost 0 bases and 2 bases respectively, with 10 bases between them. In germline, CDR1 is SNHLY, CDR2 FYNNEI. Here the CDR3 reads CASSEAGGLQETQYF. In DNA, the CDR3 is TGTGCCAGCAGTGAAGCTGGGGGACTGCAAGAGACCCAGTACTTC.

The chain carries TRBV21-1 and TRBJ2-4; the table's D call, TRBD2, has no DNA check behind it. TRBV21-1 is a recognized pseudogene. The CDR3 extends over 17 amino acids. CDR3 sequence reads: CASSKARGTLAKNIQYF. In DNA, the CDR3 is TGTGCCAGCAGCAAAGCGCGAGGCACGCTAGCCAAAAACATTCAGTACTTC.

The V call is TRBV7-9, the J call TRBJ2-7; no clear D. CDR1 and CDR2 (germline): SEHNR, FQNEAQ (reference sequence). Trimming cost V 2 bases and J 2 bases, with 10 bases left between them. The CDR3 sequence is 14 residues long. In nucleotides, the CDR3 is TGTGCCAGCAGCTTACCGGGTATGGCCTACGAGCAGTACTTC. Translated: CASSLPGMAYEQYF. The whole variable domain, remainder taken from reference TRBV7-9 and TRBJ2-7, is DTGVSQNPRHKITKRGQNVTFRCDPISEHNRLYWYRQTLGQGPEFLTYFQNEAQLEKSRLLSDRFSAERPKGSFSTLEIQRTEQGDSAMYLCASSLPGMAYEQYFGPGTRLTVT.

Only one count was recorded for this clone. The sample contains more than one DNA sequence encoding this CDR3. In DNA, the CDR3 is TGTGCCAGCAGTGACTCGGGGAGCTATGGCTACACCTTC. Its protein product is CASSDSGSYGYTF. This chain uses TRBV6-4 with TRBJ1-2, with no clear D. The CDR3 has 13 amino acids. V lost 0 bases to trimming and J lost 4 bases, with 6 bases between them. CDR1 is MRHNA and CDR2 is SNTAGT in the germline V gene.

The chain links TRBV7-9 to TRBJ2-1; TRBD2 is a possible D gene (6 bases). Germline V lookup: CDR1 SEHNR, CDR2 FQNEAQ (reference sequence). This CDR3 has 15 amino acids. Trimming removed 0 bases from V and 4 bases from J, with 10 bases in between. Written as DNA, the CDR3 is TGTGCCAGCAGCTTAGCAATAGCGGCATACAATGAGCAGTTCTTC. As protein: CASSLAIAAYNEQFF. Filled out from reference TRBV7-9 and TRBJ2-1, the complete variable domain reads DTGVSQNPRHKITKRGQNVTFRCDPISEHNRLYWYRQTLGQGPEFLTYFQNEAQLEKSRLLSDRFSAERPKGSFSTLEIQRTEQGDSAMYLCASSLAIAAYNEQFFGPGTRLTVL.

The CDR3 region has the DNA TGCGCCAGCAGCTTGGCACGCAACTTCCAGGTGGGAGACCAAGAGACCCAGTACTTC. Its translation: CASSLARNFQVGDQETQYF. The V and J genes are TRBV5-1 and TRBJ2-5; tentative D call: TRBD2 (5 bases). CDR1 and CDR2 from the germline V gene are SGHRS and YFSETQ. The CDR3 is 19 amino acids. V gave up 0 bases and J gave up 0 bases, with 21 bases separating them.

This clone was recorded only once. The chain combines TRBV6-1 with TRBJ1-1, with D possibly being TRBD1 (6 bases). Germline V gene data show CDR1 as MNHNS and CDR2 as SASEGT. The CDR3 loop spans 13 amino acids. V shed 6 bases and J shed 3 bases, with 11 bases lying between them. The DNA of the CDR3 is TGTGCCAGCAGGGGGACACCTGACACTGAAGCTTTCTTT. Translated: CASRGTPDTEAFF.

The V gene is TRBV7-9, the J gene TRBJ1-2, with 7 bases lining up with TRBD1. CDR1 and CDR2 (germline): SEHNR, FQNEAQ (reference sequence). The V segment lost 5 bases and the J segment 3 bases; nucleotides outside the gene matches: 9. The CDR3 runs 15 residues. The CDR3 is CASSLQGKEDYGYTF. The CDR3 coding sequence is TGTGCCAGCAGCCTACAGGGGAAGGAGGACTATGGCTACACCTTC. The variable domain in full, with the rest retrieved from reference TRBV7-9 and TRBJ1-2, is DTGVSQNPRHKITKRGQNVTFRCDPISEHNRLYWYRQTLGQGPEFLTYFQNEAQLEKSRLLSDRFSAERPKGSFSTLEIQRTEQGDSAMYLCASSLQGKEDYGYTFGSGTRLTVV.